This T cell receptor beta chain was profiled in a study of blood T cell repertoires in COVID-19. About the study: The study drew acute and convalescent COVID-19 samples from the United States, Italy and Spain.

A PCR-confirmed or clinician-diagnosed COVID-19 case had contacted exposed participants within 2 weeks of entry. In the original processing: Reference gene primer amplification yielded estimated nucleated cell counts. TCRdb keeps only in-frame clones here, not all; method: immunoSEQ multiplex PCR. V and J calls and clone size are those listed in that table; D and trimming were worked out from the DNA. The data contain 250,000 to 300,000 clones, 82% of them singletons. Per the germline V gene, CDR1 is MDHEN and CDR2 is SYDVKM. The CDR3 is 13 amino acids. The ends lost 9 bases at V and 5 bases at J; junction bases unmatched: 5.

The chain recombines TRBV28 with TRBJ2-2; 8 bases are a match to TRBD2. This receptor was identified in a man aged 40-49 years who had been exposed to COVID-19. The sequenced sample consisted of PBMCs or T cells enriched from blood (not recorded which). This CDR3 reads CASFGRDTGELFF. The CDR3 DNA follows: TGTGCCAGTTTCGGGAGGGATACCGGGGAGCTGTTTTTT.